These 14 T cell receptor beta chains were all obtained from the same sample, sequenced in a study of T cell responses to AZD1222 COVID-19 vaccine. Using immunoSEQ multiplex PCR, the repertoire was profiled, and TCRdb retains in-frame clones only, with some absent. This sample yields 97,000 or so clones, of which over 75% are seen a single time; around 3% belongs to the top ten. Sequenced here: peripheral blood, sampled on day 0 of AZD1222 vaccination. Receptors originate from an adult in good health.

The rearrangement links TRBV28 to TRBJ1-2; weak D call: TRBD1 (5 bases). With 3 bases removed from V and 7 bases from J, the gap between germline ends came to 12 bases. The CDR3 has 13 amino acids. The V gene's germline CDR1 is MDHEN and CDR2 SYDVKM. CDR3 nucleotides: TGTGCCAGCAGTTTTCCTCAGGGTGGTGGCTACACCTTC. It is translated as CASSFPQGGGYTF.

The chain uses TRBV19 and TRBJ1-4, with TRBD1 matching 9 bases. V dropped 5 bases and J dropped 8; count of bases not matched to a gene: 6. CDR1 and CDR2 (germline): LNHDA, SQIVND (reference sequence). This CDR3 is built from 14 residues. CDR3 residues: CASSATGGREKLFF. The CDR3 coding sequence is TGTGCCAGTAGTGCCACAGGGGGCAGGGAAAAACTGTTTTTT.

The chain couples TRBV5-5 to TRBJ1-2; D is ambiguous. The length of the CDR3 is 15 residues. CDR1 is SGHKS and CDR2 is YYEKEE in the germline V gene (reference sequence). V lost 5 bases, J lost 7 bases, and 21 bases lay in between. The CDR3 protein is CASSYRVNRPGGYTF. CDR3 DNA: TGTGCCAGCAGTTACCGAGTTAACCGCCCCGGTGGCTACACCTTC.

This chain joins TRBV30 and TRBJ1-3; TRBD1 is a possible D gene (5 bases). Germline assignment: CDR1 GTSNPN and CDR2 SVGIG (reference sequence). The CDR3 spans 13 residues. The V end lost 4 bases, the J end lost 14 bases, and 21 bases lay between the germline ends. The CDR3, as DNA: TGTGCCTGGACCAACCAACTTGGGGGGGAGCTATATTTT. It is translated as CAWTNQLGGELYF.

V usage is TRBV18 and J usage is TRBJ1-1, with 11 bases lining up with TRBD1. Unmatched junction bases numbered 3, after V lost 0 bases and J lost 3 bases. This CDR3 has 16 residues. Germline CDR1 and CDR2: KGHSH and LQKENI. This chain's CDR3 is CASSPPRGQGDTEAFF. CDR3 in DNA: TGTGCCAGCTCACCACCGAGGGGACAGGGGGACACTGAAGCTTTCTTT.

This sequence joins TRBV14 and TRBJ1-2; possible D gene TRBD1, 5 bases. Trimming took 5 bases from V and 3 from J, leaving 7 bases between them. In germline, CDR1 is SGHDN, CDR2 FVKESK. The length of the CDR3 is 12 residues. The CDR3 region is CASSGGDYGYTF. CDR3 nucleotides: TGTGCCAGCAGCGGGGGAGACTATGGCTACACCTTC.

Of note for this clone: This sample includes further DNA sequences coding for the same CDR3. The chain links TRBV2 to TRBJ2-1; D ambiguous. The CDR3 is 14 amino acids. Germline V lookup: CDR1 SNHLY, CDR2 FYNNEI. With 6 bases removed from V and 0 bases from J, the gap between germline ends came to 9 bases. The CDR3 DNA is TGTGCCAGCAGCGAGATTAGCTCCTACAATGAGCAGTTCTTC. Translating it yields CASSEISSYNEQFF.

The CDR3 DNA is TGTGCCAGTAATCCCGTGACAGGGGGGAACACCACTAACTATGGCTACACCTTC. It specifies CASNPVTGGNTTNYGYTF. V is TRBV19 and J is TRBJ1-2; 9 nucleotides align to TRBD1. The germline gives CDR1 LNHDA, CDR2 SQIVND (reference sequence). The CDR3 is 18 amino acids. V lost 7 bases and J lost 0; bases outside the gene matches: 15.

V is TRBV6-2 or TRBV6-3 and J is TRBJ2-7, with TRBD2 matching 13 bases. V gave up 5 bases and J gave up 2 bases; unmatched junction bases: 15. From germline, CDR1 is MNHEY and CDR2 SVGEGT. The CDR3 runs to 19 residues. Here the CDR3 reads CASSRGQGATSGRAYEQYF. The CDR3 nucleotides read TGTGCCAGCAGTAGAGGACAGGGGGCAACTAGCGGGAGGGCCTACGAGCAGTACTTC.

V is TRBV19 and J is TRBJ1-4; 10 nucleotides match TRBD1. With V trimmed by 5 bases and J by 4 bases, 7 bases remained unmatched. Germline V gene data show CDR1 as LNHDA and CDR2 as SQIVND (reference sequence). The CDR3 totals 16 residues. The CDR3 sequence is CASSPGQGSLNEKLFF. In nucleotides, the CDR3 is TGTGCCAGTAGTCCGGGACAGGGGAGCCTTAATGAAAAACTGTTTTTT.

The gene calls are TRBV11-3 and TRBJ2-7; D tentatively reads TRBD1 or TRBD2 (5 bases each). The germline V gene has CDR1 SGHNT and CDR2 YENEEA. The ends were cut back, 3 bases at V and 4 bases at J, with 7 bases in the middle. The CDR3 covers 12 residues. The CDR3 is CASSFEGYEQYF. The CDR3 coding sequence is TGTGCCAGCAGCTTTGAGGGGTACGAGCAGTACTTC.

The CDR3 sequence is CASRRQENNEQFF. Written as DNA, the CDR3 is TGTGCCAGCAGGCGGCAGGAGAACAATGAGCAGTTCTTC. V usage is TRBV12-3 or TRBV12-4 and J usage is TRBJ2-1; D remains unclear. The CDR3 loop spans 13 amino acids. Trimming shortened V by 6 bases and J by 5 bases, and 11 bases separated the two germline ends.

This sequence joins TRBV24-1 and TRBJ1-1; unclear D gene. The CDR3 spans 13 residues. Looked up from germline, CDR1 is KGHDR and CDR2 is SFDVKD. V dropped 7 bases and J dropped 4 bases, with 12 bases sitting between them. The chain's CDR3 is CATSRGGFTEAFF. CDR3 DNA sequence: TGTGCCACCAGCCGAGGTGGGTTCACTGAAGCTTTCTTT.

This chain links TRBV7-9 with TRBJ1-5; no clear D gene. The ends were cut back, 1 base at V and 4 bases at J, with 5 bases in the middle. Germline-derived CDR1 and CDR2 are SEHNR and FQNEAQ (reference sequence). This CDR3 comprises 13 residues. CDR3 protein: CASSLDLNQPQHF. CDR3 DNA: TGTGCCAGCAGCTTAGATCTAAATCAGCCCCAGCATTTT. The full variable domain, with the rest looked up from reference TRBV7-9 and TRBJ1-5, is DTGVSQNPRHKITKRGQNVTFRCDPISEHNRLYWYRQTLGQGPEFLTYFQNEAQLEKSRLLSDRFSAERPKGSFSTLEIQRTEQGDSAMYLCASSLDLNQPQHFGDGTRLSIL.